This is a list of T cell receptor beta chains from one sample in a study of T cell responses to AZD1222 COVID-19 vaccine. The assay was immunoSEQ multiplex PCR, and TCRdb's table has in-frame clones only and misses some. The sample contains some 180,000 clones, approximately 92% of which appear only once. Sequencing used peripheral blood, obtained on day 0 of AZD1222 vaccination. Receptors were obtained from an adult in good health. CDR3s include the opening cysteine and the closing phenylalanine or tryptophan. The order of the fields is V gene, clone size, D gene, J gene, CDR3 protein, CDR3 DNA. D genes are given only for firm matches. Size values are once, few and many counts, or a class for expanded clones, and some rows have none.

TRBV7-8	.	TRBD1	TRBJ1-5	CASSLRQGDQPQHF	TGTGCCAGCAGCCTCCGACAGGGGGATCAGCCCCAGCATTTT
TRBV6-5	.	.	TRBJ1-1	CASSSGLIMNTEAFF	TGTGCCAGCAGTTCGGGACTAATCATGAACACTGAAGCTTTCTTT
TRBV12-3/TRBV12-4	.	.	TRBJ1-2	CASNPTGGGGYTF	TGTGCCAGCAATCCGACAGGAGGGGGTGGCTACACCTTC
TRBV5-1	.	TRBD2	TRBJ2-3	CASSWVAGGGDTQYF	TGCGCCAGCAGCTGGGTAGCGGGGGGTGGAGATACGCAGTATTTT
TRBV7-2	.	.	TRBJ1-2	CASSLARVGYGYTF	TGTGCCAGCAGCTTAGCCAGGGTAGGCTATGGCTACACCTTC
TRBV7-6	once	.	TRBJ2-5	CASSLINQETQYF	TGTGCCAGCAGCCTAATAAACCAAGAGACCCAGTACTTC
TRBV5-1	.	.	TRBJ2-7	CASSLAGDTYEQYF	TGCGCCAGCAGCTTGGCAGGGGATACCTACGAGCAGTACTTC
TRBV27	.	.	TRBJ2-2	CASSLGLAVAGELFF	TGTGCCAGCAGTTTAGGCCTAGCAGTCGCCGGGGAGCTGTTTTTT
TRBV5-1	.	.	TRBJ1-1	CASSLARMNTEAFF	TGCGCCAGCAGCTTGGCCCGGATGAACACTGAAGCTTTCTTT
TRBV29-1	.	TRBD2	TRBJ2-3	CSVEGLAGGWDTQYF	TGCAGCGTTGAAGGGCTAGCGGGGGGATGGGATACGCAGTATTTT
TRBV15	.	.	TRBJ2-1	CATSRGQVGNEQFF	TGTGCCACCAGCAGAGGACAGGTTGGGAATGAGCAGTTCTTC
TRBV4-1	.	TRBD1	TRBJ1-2	CASSQESGTGGPFYGYTF	TGCGCCAGCAGCCAAGAATCGGGGACAGGGGGCCCTTTCTATGGCTACACCTTC
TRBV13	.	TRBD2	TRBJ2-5	CASRRTSGGTQETQYF	TGTGCCAGCAGACGTACTAGCGGGGGGACCCAAGAGACCCAGTACTTC
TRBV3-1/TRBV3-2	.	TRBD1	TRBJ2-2	CASSQDPTGGTGELFF	TGTGCCAGCAGCCAAGATCCGACAGGGGGGACCGGGGAGCTGTTTTTT
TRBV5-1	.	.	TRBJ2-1	CASSLQSPGDEQFF	TGCGCCAGCAGCTTGCAGAGCCCGGGGGATGAGCAGTTCTTC